The 14 T cell receptor beta chains below come from one sample, sequenced in a study of molecular identifiers for immune sequencing clone quantification. TCRdb reanalysed the PCR reads using MiXCR and keeps one entry per CDR3 protein. Seen here are about 500,000 distinct CDR3 sequences, approximately 25% observed once, and the top ten hold around 0.79%. Sequenced: naive CD8+ T cells from blood, with Jurkat cell RNA spiked in. This sample's subset: FACS-sorted CD8+CD4-CCR7+CD45RA+ naive T cells. The receptors here all came from a human donor in good health. Some libraries in this study had Jurkat cell RNA spiked in.

This clonotype has a single count. A read error is likely, as this CDR3 ends without the conserved phenylalanine or tryptophan. The genes are TRBV20-1 and TRBJ1-5, with a possible D match to TRBD1 (5 bases). This CDR3 contains 14 residues. Deletions cut 4 bases from V and 3 bases from J, with 13 bases between. The germline CDR1 and CDR2 sequences are DFQATT and SNEGSKA (reference sequence). As DNA, the CDR3 is TGCAGTGCTACCCTAGGCGGGGCCAATCAGCCCCAGCATTCT. Its translation is CSATLGGANQPQHS.

This rearrangement joins TRBV30 to TRBJ2-1; D might be TRBD2 (5 bases). This CDR3 has 15 residues. Germline-derived CDR1 and CDR2 are GTSNPN and SVGIG (reference sequence). Deletions cut 1 base from V and 0 bases from J, with 10 bases between. The CDR3 loop reads CAWSAEGSSYNEQFF. The CDR3 DNA follows: TGTGCCTGGAGTGCGGAAGGGAGCTCCTACAATGAGCAGTTCTTC.

The chain recombines TRBV2 with TRBJ2-7, with D possibly called TRBD1 or TRBD2 (5 bases each). This CDR3 comprises 13 residues. The V end lost 8 bases, the J end lost 2 bases, and 13 bases lay between the germline ends. The germline V gene encodes CDR1 SNHLY and CDR2 FYNNEI. DNA for the CDR3: TGTGCCAGCCGTTTGGGGGAGCCCTACGAGCAGTACTTC. Its protein is CASRLGEPYEQYF.

This clonotype has just a few counts. The CDR3 loop reads CASSFLSSGIYNEQFF. Written as DNA, the CDR3 is TGTGCCAGCAGTTTCCTCTCTAGCGGGATTTACAATGAGCAGTTCTTC. The chain combines TRBV28 with TRBJ2-1; 9 bases are a match to TRBD2. The V segment lost 3 bases and the J segment 4 bases; nucleotides outside the gene matches: 7. Looked up from germline, CDR1 is MDHEN and CDR2 is SYDVKM. The CDR3 totals 16 residues.

The rearrangement joins TRBV6-2 or TRBV6-3 to TRBJ1-1, with D possibly being TRBD1 (6 bases). Deletions cut 6 bases from V and 1 base from J, with 15 bases between. CDR1 is MNHEY, CDR2 SVGEGT, per germline. This CDR3 region has 15 residues. The CDR3 DNA sequence: TGTGCCAGCAGCAAGCACAGGGTTTGGAACACTGAAGCTTTCTTT. Protein: CASSKHRVWNTEAFF.

Concerning this clonotype itself: A single base separates this from a much larger clone, so it may be a read error. The chain has TRBV5-1 and TRBJ2-7; possibly TRBD2 for D (5 bases). The germline V gene has CDR1 SGHRS and CDR2 YFSETQ. CDR3 size: 15 residues. CDR3 loop: CASSLEGLHSYGQYF. CDR3 sequence (DNA): TGCGCCAGCAGCTTGGAAGGACTGCACTCCTACGGGCAGTACTTC.

The chain has TRBV11-2 and TRBJ1-1; TRBD1 matches 8 bases. The CDR3 contains 14 residues. The J segment lost 1 base and the V segment lost 5 bases, leaving 3 bases of the junction unmatched. Per germline, CDR1 SGHAT and CDR2 FQNNGV. CDR3 in DNA: TGTGCCAGCAGCGGTCAGGGGGCGAACACTGAAGCTTTCTTT. The encoded protein is CASSGQGANTEAFF.

Many counts were recorded for this clonotype. This chain uses TRBV4-3 with TRBJ1-4; TRBD1 is a possible D gene (6 bases). The V gene's germline CDR1 is LGHNA and CDR2 YSLEER. Between the trimmed V and J ends, which lost 5 bases and 8 bases, there was a span of 18 bases. CDR3 length: 15 residues. This CDR3 reads CASSATRGAGEKLFF. CDR3 sequence (DNA): TGCGCCAGCAGCGCGACCAGGGGCGCGGGGGAAAAACTGTTTTTT.

The chain's CDR3 is CASSWGDLPYNEQFF. The CDR3 DNA is TGTGCCAGCAGCTGGGGGGACCTTCCCTACAATGAGCAGTTCTTC. The J gene is TRBJ2-1, the V gene TRBV5-6; TRBD2 might be the D (6 bases). Germline V gene data show CDR1 as SGHDT and CDR2 as YYEEEE. CDR3 length: 15 residues. Trimming left V 3 bases short and J 2 bases short, with 12 bases between.

Only a few counts were recorded for this clonotype. This chain uses TRBV28 with TRBJ1-4, with 8 bases matching TRBD1. Germline V gene sequence: CDR1 MDHEN, CDR2 SYDVKM. This CDR3 spans 16 amino acids. Trimming cost V 2 bases and J 7 bases; bases outside gene matches: 9. The chain's CDR3 is CASSLILTGEGEKLFF. CDR3 nucleotides: TGTGCCAGCAGTTTAATTTTGACAGGGGAGGGTGAAAAACTGTTTTTT.

As concerns this clonotype: A read error may explain this, as a much larger clone is one base away. This chain joins TRBV12-3 or TRBV12-4 and TRBJ2-2, with 9 positions matching TRBD2. The CDR3 extends over 15 amino acids. V gave up 3 bases and J gave up 7 bases; unmatched junction bases: 6. The CDR3 protein is CASSFGGRVFGELFF. In nucleotides, the CDR3 is TGTGCCAGCAGTTTTGGCGGGAGGGTCTTCGGGGAGCTGTTTTTT.

There are a few counts of this clonotype. This sequence joins TRBV27 and TRBJ2-5, with D unclear. Deletions cut 5 bases from V and 0 bases from J, with 7 bases between. The CDR3 loop spans 13 amino acids. Germline V gene lookup returns CDR1 MNHEY and CDR2 SMNVEV (reference sequence). The CDR3 bases are TGTGCCAGCAGTGGCGAGTACCAAGAGACCCAGTACTTC. It encodes CASSGEYQETQYF.

This clonotype occurred many times. The chain couples TRBV14 to TRBJ1-2; D might be TRBD1 (5 bases). This CDR3 is built from 13 residues. The germline V gene has CDR1 SGHDN and CDR2 FVKESK. The ends were cut back, 3 bases at V and 3 bases at J, with 8 bases in the middle. CDR3 loop: CASSHRADYGYTF. The CDR3 DNA sequence: TGTGCCAGCAGCCACAGGGCGGACTATGGCTACACCTTC. Variable domain in full (rest from reference TRBV14 and TRBJ1-2): EAGVTQFPSHSVIEKGQTVTLRCDPISGHDNLYWYRRVMGKEIKFLLHFVKESKQDESGMPNNRFLAERTGGTYSTLKVQPAELEDSGVYFCASSHRADYGYTFGSGTRLTVV.

The count of this clonotype is one. The chain couples TRBV10-3 to TRBJ2-3; D possibly matches TRBD1 or TRBD2 (5 bases each). CDR3 length: 13 amino acids. Germline CDR1 and CDR2: ENHRY and SYGVKD. The ends were cut back, 6 bases at V and 1 base at J, with 8 bases in the middle. The CDR3 DNA reads TGTGCCATCAGCGGGGCTCGCACAGATACGCAGTATTTT. This sequence encodes CAISGARTDTQYF.